Below are 31 T cell receptor beta chains sequenced from a single sample in a study of T cells in women clearing cervical HPV infection. The data were produced by immunoSEQ multiplex PCR, yet TCRdb's version contains in-frame clones alone and is incomplete. The repertoire shows tens of thousands of clones; the top ten hold roughly 10%. The specimen was blood buffy coat. These TCRs come from a woman between 18 and 70 years old with a cervical HPV16 infection that either progressed to CIN3+ or cleared (not recorded which).

Comments on this clone: The CDR3 goes on 3 residues after the read ends, and that part is filled in from the germline J gene. The genes are TRBV18 and TRBJ2-1; TRBD1 matches 9 bases. J gave up 4 bases and V 6 bases, and 10 bases lay outside the gene matches. The CDR3 extends over 16 amino acids. The germline CDR1 and CDR2 sequences are KGHSH and LQKENI. The sequenced part of the CDR3 DNA is TGTGCCAGCTCCCCGGATACAGGGGGCCTTTACAATGAG. Translation: CASSPDTGGLYNE. The full CDR3 reads CASSPDTGGLYNEQFF. The full variable domain, its missing parts supplied by reference TRBV18 and TRBJ2-1, is NAGVMQNPRHLVRRRGQEARLRCSPMKGHSHVYWYRQLPEEGLKFMVYLQKENIIDESGMPKERFSAEFPKEGPSILRIQQVVRGDSAAYFCASSPDTGGLYNEQFFGPGTRLTVL.

For this clone: The read terminates 3 residues ahead of where the CDR3 ends, so the germline J gene completes it. This chain connects TRBV19 to TRBJ2-3, with TRBD2 matching over 11 bases. This CDR3 is 14 amino acids long. The trim removed 7 bases at V and 2 bases at J, leaving 2 bases unmatched. Per germline, CDR1 LNHDA and CDR2 SQIVND (reference sequence). The CDR3 sequence: CASTGLADTDTQYF. The sequenced part of the CDR3 DNA is TGTGCCAGTACGGGACTAGCGGACACAGATACG.

Worth noting for this clone: The CDR3 end falls 3 residues outside the read, so it is completed with the germline J gene. This chain joins TRBV19 and TRBJ1-1; D possibly corresponds to TRBD1 (6 bases). V shed 2 bases and J shed 5 bases, with 15 bases lying between them. The CDR3 is 15 residues long. Per germline, CDR1 LNHDA and CDR2 SQIVND (reference sequence). CDR3 sequence reads: CASSIKFQGSTEAFF. CDR3 bases read: TGTGCCAGTAGTATAAAGTTCCAGGGGAGTACTGAA.

In the case of this clone: The read terminates 3 residues before the CDR3 end, so the remaining end is supplied by the germline J gene. The chain uses TRBV11-3 and TRBJ2-7; 7 bases line up with TRBD1. Germline CDR1 reads SGHNT; CDR2 reads YENEEA. The CDR3 runs to 13 residues. V lost 5 bases and J lost 3; bases outside the gene matches: 4. The sequenced part of the CDR3 DNA is TGTGCCAGCAGCGCCGGACAGGACTACGAG. It yields the protein CASSAGQDYE. The full CDR3 protein is CASSAGQDYEQYF.

CDR3 sequence: CAWSVKTGGNEKLFF. CDR3 bases read: TGTGCCTGGAGTGTAAAGACAGGGGGGAATGAAAAA. This chain joins TRBV30 and TRBJ1-4; 9 nucleotides agree with TRBD1. The read finishes 3 residues shy of the CDR3 end, and the germline J gene is used to complete it. CDR3 length: 15 amino acids. Germline loops: CDR1 GTSNPN, CDR2 SVGIG (reference sequence). J lost 5 bases, V lost 0 bases, and 4 bases had no gene match. Together with reference TRBV30 and TRBJ1-4, the CDR3 gives the full variable domain: SQTIHQWPATLVQPVGSPLSLECTVEGTSNPNLYWYRQAAGRGLQLLFYSVGIGQISSEVPQNLSASRPQDRQFILSSKKLLLSDSGFYLCAWSVKTGGNEKLFFGSGTQLSVL.

Concerning this clone: Read data end 3 residues before the CDR3 end; the end is taken from the germline J gene. The V and J genes are TRBV5-4 and TRBJ2-3; no clear D. Looked up from germline, CDR1 is SGHNT and CDR2 is YYREEE (reference sequence). The germline V and J ends were trimmed by 4 bases and 4 bases, with 16 bases remaining between them. This CDR3 spans 15 amino acids. The sequenced CDR3 bases are TGTGCCAGCAGCCTGGTGTCCGGTCGTTCAGATACG. Translating it yields CASSLVSGRSDT. The entire CDR3 sequence reads CASSLVSGRSDTQYF.

The CDR3 loop reads CSVLRQGAAGELFF. The covered CDR3 bases are TGCAGCGTTCTAAGACAGGGGGCGGCCGGGGAG. V and J are TRBV29-1 and TRBJ2-2; 10 bases line up with TRBD1. The read ends 3 residues early relative to the CDR3; the germline J gene fills the gap. The V gene end was trimmed by 5 bases and the J gene end by 6 bases; junction bases not matched to a gene: 6. The CDR3 loop spans 14 amino acids. Per germline, CDR1 SQVTM and CDR2 ANQGSEA.

Points on this clone: Read data end 3 residues before the CDR3 end; the end is taken from the germline J gene. The chain carries TRBV18 and TRBJ1-2, with TRBD1 matching over 8 bases. Germline-derived CDR1 and CDR2 are KGHSH and LQKENI. V dropped 5 bases and J dropped 1; count of bases not matched to a gene: 6. The CDR3 extends over 15 amino acids. Partial CDR3 DNA: TGTGCCAGCTCAACGACAGGGGACGTTAACTATGGC. This translates into CASSTTGDVNYG. The complete CDR3 protein is CASSTTGDVNYGYTF.

As concerns this clone: The read ends 3 residues before the CDR3 terminus; that terminus is restored from the germline J gene. The V and J genes are TRBV18 and TRBJ1-2; 7 bases fit TRBD1. Germline CDR1 reads KGHSH; CDR2 reads LQKENI. The length of the CDR3 is 16 residues. CDR3 bases read: TGTGCCAGCTCACATAACAGGGGAGCGGGCAAAAACATC. It translates to CASSHNRGAGKNI. In full, the CDR3 is CASSHNRGAGKNIYTF.

Of note for this clone: With the read ending 3 residues before the CDR3 end, the germline J gene is used to fill in that end. The chain is built from TRBV12-5 and TRBJ2-2, with 9 bases that match TRBD2. CDR1 is LGHNT, CDR2 FRNRAP, per germline. J lost 0 bases, V lost 6 bases, and 5 bases had no gene match. The CDR3 contains 16 residues. CDR3 DNA, as far as it was read: TGTGCTAGTGGGCCCAGCGGGAGGCCGAACACCGGGGAG. Its translation is CASGPSGRPNTGE. The full CDR3 protein is CASGPSGRPNTGELFF.

Regarding this clone: The read ends 3 residues shy of where the CDR3 ends; the end is completed using the germline J gene. The chain is built from TRBV7-9 and TRBJ2-5, with 7 positions matching TRBD1. Per the germline V gene, CDR1 is SEHNR and CDR2 is FQNEAQ (reference sequence). The CDR3 is made up of 13 amino acids. J lost 5 bases, V lost 5 bases, and 5 bases had no gene match. The DNA read from the CDR3 is TGTGCCAGCAGCCAGACAGGGAGCGAGACC. Translated: CASSQTGSET. The whole CDR3 is CASSQTGSETQYF.

In the case of this clone: The sequence runs out 3 residues before the end of the CDR3; the remainder is reconstructed from the germline J gene. The chain combines TRBV14 with TRBJ1-3; D not certain. Germline CDR1 is SGHDN and CDR2 is FVKESK. Trimming took off 2 bases at V and 4 bases at J, with 15 bases between the two ends. The CDR3 has 16 residues. The CDR3 protein is CASSQNSPWAGNTIYF. Partial CDR3 DNA: TGTGCCAGCAGCCAAAACTCCCCCTGGGCAGGAAACACC. Full variable domain (missing parts from reference TRBV14 and TRBJ1-3): EAGVTQFPSHSVIEKGQTVTLRCDPISGHDNLYWYRRVMGKEIKFLLHFVKESKQDESGMPNNRFLAERTGGTYSTLKVQPAELEDSGVYFCASSQNSPWAGNTIYFGEGSWLTVV.

As regards this clone: The CDR3 end is not reached by the read, which stops 3 residues before it; the germline J gene fills it in. V and J are TRBV18 and TRBJ2-2; D unresolved. Germline V gene data show CDR1 as KGHSH and CDR2 as LQKENI. This CDR3 region has 13 residues. Trimming shortened V by 2 bases and J by 6 bases, and 7 bases separated the two germline ends. CDR3 DNA (partial): TGTGCCAGCTCACCAAGGGCAGCCGGGGAG. Protein sequence: CASSPRAAGE. The whole CDR3 protein reads CASSPRAAGELFF.

With respect to this clone: The read terminates 3 residues before the CDR3 end, so the remaining end is supplied by the germline J gene. V usage is TRBV19 and J usage is TRBJ2-1; D is unresolved. There are 13 residues in the CDR3. CDR1 is LNHDA, CDR2 SQIVND, per germline (reference sequence). Trimming left V 3 bases short and J 4 bases short, with 7 bases between. Partial CDR3 DNA: TGTGCCAGTAGTATGAGCCGATACAATGAG. This gives the protein CASSMSRYNE. The entire CDR3 protein is CASSMSRYNEQFF.

In the case of this clone: The read terminates 3 residues before the CDR3 end, so the remaining end is supplied by the germline J gene. This sequence joins TRBV5-1 and TRBJ2-1; 11 nucleotides agree with TRBD1. The CDR3 extends over 13 amino acids. The V gene end was trimmed by 4 bases and the J gene end by 9 bases; junction bases not matched to a gene: 3. CDR1 is SGHRS and CDR2 is YFSETQ in the germline V gene. The part of the CDR3 DNA that was read is TGCGCCAGCAGCCACGGGACAGGGGGTGAG. Amino acid sequence: CASSHGTGGE. The entire CDR3 protein reads CASSHGTGGEQFF.

With regard to this clone: The read finishes 3 residues shy of the CDR3 end, and the germline J gene is used to complete it. The chain combines TRBV20-1 with TRBJ2-3; D remains unclear. V lost 3 bases to trimming and J lost 3 bases, with 10 bases between them. The CDR3 consists of 13 residues. Germline assignment: CDR1 DFQATT and CDR2 SNEGSKA (reference sequence). CDR3 sequence reads: CSARSDGTDTQYF. CDR3 bases read: TGCAGTGCTAGGAGCGACGGTACAGATACG.

Worth noting for this clone: The read ends 3 residues shy of where the CDR3 ends; the end is completed using the germline J gene. The V gene is TRBV5-1, the J gene TRBJ2-5; TRBD1 matches 8 bases. In germline, CDR1 is SGHRS, CDR2 YFSETQ. The V gene end was trimmed by 0 bases and the J gene end by 0 bases; junction bases not matched to a gene: 4. The CDR3 runs to 16 residues. CDR3 residues: CASSLAGDRYQETQYF. Partial CDR3 DNA: TGCGCCAGCAGCTTGGCCGGGGACAGGTACCAAGAGACC.

As to this clone: The observed sequence ends 3 residues before the CDR3 terminus, with the missing tail filled in from the germline J gene. The chain combines TRBV5-1 with TRBJ2-1; weak D call: TRBD1 (5 bases). Germline CDR1 reads SGHRS; CDR2 reads YFSETQ. V gave up 1 base and J gave up 5 bases, with 10 bases separating them. This CDR3 has 14 amino acids. This CDR3 is CASSLKGSDNEQFF. Partial CDR3 DNA: TGCGCCAGCAGCTTGAAGGGGTCGGACAATGAG.

With respect to this clone: The CDR3 goes on 3 residues after the read ends, and that part is filled in from the germline J gene. The chain couples TRBV30 to TRBJ2-5, with D perhaps matching TRBD2 (6 bases). Between the trimmed V and J ends, which lost 0 bases and 2 bases, there was a span of 10 bases. The length of the CDR3 is 14 residues. Germline V gene sequence: CDR1 GTSNPN, CDR2 SVGIG (reference sequence). This CDR3 reads CAWSVKAGQETQYF. Incomplete CDR3 DNA: TGTGCCTGGAGTGTAAAGGCGGGGCAAGAGACC. Using reference TRBV30 and TRBJ2-5 for the parts outside the CDR3, the full variable domain is SQTIHQWPATLVQPVGSPLSLECTVEGTSNPNLYWYRQAAGRGLQLLFYSVGIGQISSEVPQNLSASRPQDRQFILSSKKLLLSDSGFYLCAWSVKAGQETQYFGPGTRLLVL.

As concerns this clone: The DNA ends 3 residues before the CDR3 does, and the rest of the CDR3 is filled in from the germline J gene. This sequence joins TRBV5-4 and TRBJ2-3; TRBD2 matches 9 bases. The CDR3 totals 15 residues. Germline V CDR1 and CDR2: SGHNT, YYREEE (reference sequence). J gave up 1 base and V 5 bases, and 5 bases lay outside the gene matches. CDR3 DNA (partial): TGTGCCAGCAGTTTAGCGGGAGTGGGCACAGATACG. Translated, it gives CASSLAGVGTDT. The whole CDR3 region reads CASSLAGVGTDTQYF.

The sequenced CDR3 bases are TGTGCCAGCAGTGTAGACAGTGGAACCTATGGC. Translated, it gives CASSVDSGTYG. The whole CDR3 reads CASSVDSGTYGYTF. The rearrangement uses TRBV2 and TRBJ1-2; TRBD1 is a possible D gene (5 bases). The missing CDR3 end, 3 residues past where the read stops, is filled in from the germline J gene. CDR3 size: 14 residues. With 4 bases removed from V and 4 bases from J, the gap between germline ends came to 13 bases. The germline V gene has CDR1 SNHLY and CDR2 FYNNEI.

As concerns this clone: The read ends 3 residues shy of where the CDR3 ends; the end is completed using the germline J gene. V is TRBV5-1 and J is TRBJ1-1; 8 bases match TRBD1. There are 18 residues in the CDR3. Germline CDR1 and CDR2: SGHRS and YFSETQ. The trim removed 9 bases at V and 4 bases at J, leaving 23 bases unmatched. The CDR3 loop reads CATSRQGPTTLRGTEAFF. The DNA read from the CDR3 is TGCGCCACCTCACGACAGGGGCCCACCACCCTGAGGGGCACTGAA. The whole variable domain, filled in from reference TRBV5-1 and TRBJ1-1, reads KAGVTQTPRYLIKTRGQQVTLSCSPISGHRSVSWYQQTPGQGLQFLFEYFSETQRNKGNFPGRFSGRQFSNSRSEMNVSTLELGDSALYLCATSRQGPTTLRGTEAFFGQGTRLTVV.

Turning to this clone: The junction shows a germline mismatch at one end, possibly a read error. The sequenced fragment ends 3 residues before the CDR3 boundary, so the rest is inferred from the germline J gene. The chain combines TRBV11-2 with TRBJ1-3; 11 bases fit TRBD1. The CDR3 length is 15 residues. From germline, CDR1 is SGHAT and CDR2 FQNNGV. The CDR3 loop is CANSSTRDRGNTIYF. The CDR3 bases that were read are TGTGCCAACAGCTCAACCCGGGACAGGGGGAACACC.

In the case of this clone: The observed sequence ends 3 residues before the CDR3 terminus, with the missing tail filled in from the germline J gene. The V gene is TRBV7-6, the J gene TRBJ2-3, with TRBD2 matching over 9 bases. V trimming: 3 bases; J trimming: 4 bases; junction bases outside the gene matches: 2. This CDR3 comprises 14 residues. CDR1 SGHVS and CDR2 FNYEAQ come from the germline V gene. CDR3 DNA (partial): TGTGCCAGCAGCTTTAGCGGGAGTGCAGATACG. Protein product: CASSFSGSADT. The entire CDR3 reads CASSFSGSADTQYF. Together with reference TRBV7-6 and TRBJ2-3, the CDR3 gives the full variable domain: GAGVSQSPRYKVTKRGQDVALRCDPISGHVSLYWYRQALGQGPEFLTYFNYEAQQDKSGLPNDRFSAERPEGSISTLTIQRTEQRDSAMYRCASSFSGSADTQYFGPGTRLTVL.

On this clone itself: With the read ending 3 residues before the CDR3 end, the germline J gene is used to fill in that end. This chain uses TRBV5-1 with TRBJ2-7, with TRBD1 identical over 7 bases. V lost 4 bases, J lost 2 bases, and 6 bases stayed unmatched. Germline V gene sequence: CDR1 SGHRS, CDR2 YFSETQ. The CDR3 length is 14 residues. CDR3 sequence: CASSTGQFPYEQYF. The sequenced part of the CDR3 DNA is TGCGCCAGCAGCACGGGACAGTTTCCCTACGAG.

Concerning this clone itself: The read ends 3 residues early relative to the CDR3; the germline J gene fills the gap. The chain carries TRBV14 and TRBJ2-2, with 11 bases identical to TRBD2. This CDR3 contains 18 residues. Germline V gene data show CDR1 as SGHDN and CDR2 as FVKESK. Trimming took 0 bases from V and 5 from J; bases not matched to a gene: 8. CDR3: CASSQDTGLAGLTGELFF. CDR3 DNA, as far as it was read: TGTGCCAGCAGCCAAGACACCGGACTAGCGGGTTTGACCGGGGAG.

On this clone itself: Coverage ceases 3 residues before the CDR3 finishes, and the germline J gene fills in the end. The chain links TRBV18 to TRBJ2-3; TRBD1 might be the D (6 bases). Germline V gene sequence: CDR1 KGHSH, CDR2 LQKENI. This CDR3 comprises 16 residues. With 3 bases removed from V and 0 bases from J, the gap between germline ends came to 13 bases. Here the CDR3 reads CASSPSRGTSTDTQYF. CDR3 DNA, as far as it was read: TGTGCCAGCTCACCCAGCAGGGGAACTAGCACAGATACG.

For this clone: The missing CDR3 end, 3 residues past where the read stops, is filled in from the germline J gene. The J gene is TRBJ1-2, the V gene TRBV19; 10 bases are shared with TRBD1. The CDR3 length is 16 residues. CDR1 and CDR2 (germline): LNHDA, SQIVND (reference sequence). With 3 bases clipped from V and 5 bases from J, the junction kept 9 bases outside the gene matches. The CDR3 is CASSILPGQGSYGYTF. The sequenced CDR3 bases are TGTGCCAGTAGTATCCTACCGGGACAGGGGTCTTATGGC.

As for this clone: Coverage ceases 3 residues before the CDR3 finishes, and the germline J gene fills in the end. This chain links TRBV30 with TRBJ2-5; weak D call: TRBD1 (5 bases). Trimming took 0 bases from V and 2 from J, leaving 16 bases between them. The germline gives CDR1 GTSNPN, CDR2 SVGIG (reference sequence). This CDR3 comprises 16 residues. The CDR3 here is CAWSVKGWGQQETQYF. CDR3 bases read: TGTGCCTGGAGTGTCAAAGGCTGGGGCCAGCAAGAGACC.

The CDR3 is CASKPGQGLSGNEKLFF. Incomplete CDR3 DNA: TGTGCCAGTAAGCCGGGACAGGGCCTTTCGGGTAATGAAAAA. The chain links TRBV19 to TRBJ1-4; 9 nucleotides align to TRBD1. The read ends 3 residues before the CDR3 terminus; that terminus is restored from the germline J gene. CDR1 LNHDA and CDR2 SQIVND come from the germline V gene (reference sequence). The CDR3 loop spans 17 amino acids. Germline trimming cut 7 bases from V and 4 bases from J; bases unmatched to any gene: 13.

A remark on this clone: The missing CDR3 end, 3 residues past where the read stops, is filled in from the germline J gene. V gene TRBV20-1 combines with J gene TRBJ2-1, with D maybe TRBD2 (5 bases). This CDR3 has 14 residues. The V gene lost 2 bases and the J gene lost 7 bases, with 15 bases spanning the gap. The V gene's germline CDR1 is DFQATT and CDR2 SNEGSKA (reference sequence). CDR3 sequence: CSARRLASGNEQFF. Partial CDR3 DNA: TGCAGTGCTAGAAGGCTAGCCTCCGGGAATGAG.